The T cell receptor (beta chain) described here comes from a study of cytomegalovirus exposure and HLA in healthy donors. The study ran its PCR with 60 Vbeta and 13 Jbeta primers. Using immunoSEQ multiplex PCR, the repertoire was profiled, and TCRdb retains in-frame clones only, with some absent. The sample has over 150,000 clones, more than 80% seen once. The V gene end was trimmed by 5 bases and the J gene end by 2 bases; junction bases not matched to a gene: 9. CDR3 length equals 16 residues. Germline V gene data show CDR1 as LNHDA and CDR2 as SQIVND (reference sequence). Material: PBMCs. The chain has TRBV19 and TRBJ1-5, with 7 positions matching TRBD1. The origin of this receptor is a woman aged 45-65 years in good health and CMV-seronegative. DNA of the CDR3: TGTGCCAGTAGTTTCACAGGGGACTGGGGCAATCAGCCCCAGCATTTT. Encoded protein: CASSFTGDWGNQPQHF.